This TCR beta chain comes out of a study of blood T cell repertoires in COVID-19. Only in-frame clones appear in the TCRdb table, and some are missing; sequencing was by immunoSEQ multiplex PCR. Of 250,000 to 350,000 clones in the sample, more than 90% were seen once. Germline CDR1 and CDR2: LNHDA and SQIVND (reference sequence). This CDR3 comprises 14 residues. The V segment lost 6 bases and the J segment 1 base; nucleotides outside the gene matches: 2. This clone was detected only once. The rearrangement joins TRBV19 to TRBJ2-3, with 9 positions matching TRBD1. Sequenced input: PBMCs or T cells enriched from blood (not recorded which). The receptor was derived from a man between 60 and 75 years old who had recovered from COVID-19. CDR3 sequence reads: CASSRDRGTDTQYF. As DNA, the CDR3 is TGTGCCAGTAGCCGGGACAGGGGCACAGATACGCAGTATTTT.